One and the same sample provided the 6 T cell receptor beta chains below, sequenced in a study of T cells in Graves' hyperthyroidism and ophthalmopathy. Amplification targeted TCR beta CDR3 regions from RNA transcripts. Primed by the HTBI set, a first-round RT-PCR was run on the TCR CDR3. One entry per CDR3 protein, called by TCRdb with MiXCR from the multiplex PCR reads. The sample gives a few hundred thousand distinct CDR3 sequences, about 16% of which show up once; roughly 20% is in the top ten. Sequencing used blood. These receptors were collected from a woman in her fifties or sixties with Graves' ophthalmopathy.

For this clonotype: It may be a read error: a sequence one base away is much more abundant. J is TRBJ1-1 and V is TRBV12-5; D perhaps matches TRBD1 (5 bases). Germline assignment: CDR1 LGHNT and CDR2 FRNRAP. This CDR3 comprises 15 residues. The DNA of the CDR3 is TGTGCTAGTGGTTTGTTCGGGGGTGGGAACACTGATGCTTTCTTT. This translates into CASGLFGGGNTDAFF. The full variable domain, rest sourced from reference TRBV12-5 and TRBJ1-1, is DARVTQTPRHKVTEMGQEVTMRCQPILGHNTVFWYRQTMMQGLELLAYFRNRAPLDDSGMPKDRFSAEMPDATLATLKIQPSEPRDSAVYFCASGLFGGGNTDAFFGQGTRLTVV.

This clonotype occurred a few times. The rearrangement joins TRBV3-1 to TRBJ2-1; TRBD2 agrees at 7 bases. The germline gives CDR1 LGHDT, CDR2 YNNKEL (reference sequence). V lost 5 bases to trimming and J lost 9 bases; unmatched junction nucleotides: 16. The CDR3 consists of 16 residues. CDR3 in DNA: TGTGCCAGCAGCACCCGAGGGAGGGATGGGGCAGGTGAGCAGTTCTTC. Its protein product is CASSTRGRDGAGEQFF.

In its sample, this clonotype was seen many times. V usage is TRBV5-1 and J usage is TRBJ2-2; weak D call: TRBD1 (5 bases). V lost 0 bases and J 5 bases, leaving 11 bases between the germline ends. This CDR3 spans 15 amino acids. From germline, CDR1 is SGHRS and CDR2 YFSETQ. The CDR3 loop reads CASSLDPGKTGELFF. CDR3 DNA sequence: TGCGCCAGCAGCTTGGATCCAGGGAAAACCGGGGAGCTGTTTTTT.

This clonotype was counted ten times or more. This chain uses TRBV7-2 with TRBJ2-7, with D possibly matching TRBD1 (6 bases). Germline V gives CDR1 SGHTA, CDR2 FQGNSA. The ends were cut back, 5 bases at V and 5 bases at J, with 19 bases in the middle. The CDR3 extends over 15 amino acids. Here the CDR3 DNA reads TGTGCCAGCAGCATTCCCTGGACAGAAGAAGACGAGCAGTACTTC. Protein: CASSIPWTEEDEQYF.

This clonotype was recorded at least ten times. For the CDR3, the DNA is TGTGCCAGCAGCCCCGGGACTAGCGGCACAGATACGCAGTATTTT. Its protein product is CASSPGTSGTDTQYF. The genes are TRBV3-1 and TRBJ2-3, with TRBD2 matching over 10 bases. With 4 bases clipped from V and 1 base from J, the junction kept 2 bases outside the gene matches. Germline loops: CDR1 LGHDT, CDR2 YNNKEL (reference sequence). This CDR3 contains 15 residues.

DNA of the CDR3: TGCAGTGCTCTGAATGGACTAGCGGGAGGGGTCAATGAGCAGTTCTTC. Translated: CSALNGLAGGVNEQFF. This chain joins TRBV20-1 and TRBJ2-1; 15 bases fit TRBD2. The CDR3 has 16 amino acids. Trimming cost V 5 bases and J 6 bases; bases outside gene matches: 8. Germline CDR1 is DFQATT and CDR2 is SNEGSKA (reference sequence).